This is a list of T cell receptor beta chains from one sample in a study of cytomegalovirus exposure and HLA in healthy donors. Assay: immunoSEQ multiplex PCR; the TCRdb copy retains only in-frame clones and omits some. The sample lists about 130,000 clones, roughly 88% occurring once. Sequenced sample: PBMCs. These receptors were obtained from a woman under 30 in good health and CMV-seropositive. Each CDR3 is given with its conserved first and last residue. A D gene is named only where the DNA matches it firmly. Size values are once, few and many counts, or a class for expanded clones, and some rows have none.

>TRBJ1-5|NA|NA|TRBV5-1
TGCGCCAGCAGTATGAGAGGGGGGGATCAGCCCCAGCATTTT
CASSMRGGDQPQHF
>TRBJ2-3|NA|NA|TRBV4-1
TGCGCCAGCAGCTCCGGGACGCAGTATTTT
CASSSGTQYF
>TRBJ2-1|NA|TRBD2|TRBV7-9
TGTGCCAGCAGCCTCGGGAGCGGGGAAAATGAGCAGTTCTTC
CASSLGSGENEQFF
>TRBJ1-2|NA|NA|TRBV27
TGTGCCACCTTAAGGGCGGGTTATGGCTACACCTTC
CATLRAGYGYTF
>TRBJ1-1|NA|NA|TRBV6-5
TGTGCCAGCACCCGCCGGGGGGAAGGGTCTGAAGCTTTCTTT
CASTRRGEGSEAFF
>TRBJ1-1|NA|NA|TRBV11-1
TGTGCCAGCAGCTTTCAGTCCATGAACACTGAAGCTTTCTTT
CASSFQSMNTEAFF
>TRBJ2-7|once|TRBD2|TRBV19
TGTGCCATCGATCTAGCGGGGCTCTACGAGCAGTACTTC
CAIDLAGLYEQYF
>TRBJ1-3|NA|NA|TRBV6-5
TGTGCCAGCAGTTACACAATCTCTGGAAACACCATATATTTT
CASSYTISGNTIYF
>TRBJ1-2|NA|TRBD1|TRBV13
TGTGCCAGCAGCTTAGACGTAACTATAGGGACAGGAATAGGCTATGGCTACACCTTC
CASSLDVTIGTGIGYGYTF
>TRBJ1-1|NA|NA|TRBV5-5
TGTGCCAGCAACTCGGGGGAGGCGAACACTGAAGCTTTCTTT
CASNSGEANTEAFF
>TRBJ1-1|NA|NA|TRBV19
TGTGCCAGTAGTAGATCCCCAGGGGACACTGAAGCTTTCTTT
CASSRSPGDTEAFF
>TRBJ2-7|NA|NA|TRBV5-5
TGTGCCAGCAGCTTGGTCCCCCCTAGGGGCAGCTCCTACGAGCAGTACTTC
CASSLVPPRGSSYEQYF
>TRBJ2-1|NA|NA|TRBV4-1
TGCGCCAGCAGCGTCAGGACAGAGTACTACAATGAGCAGTTCTTC
CASSVRTEYYNEQFF
>TRBJ1-6|NA|TRBD1|TRBV13
TGTGCCAGCAGGGAGGACAGGGGGAAATCAAATTCACCCCTCCACTTT
CASREDRGKSNSPLHF
>TRBJ2-7|NA|TRBD2|TRBV6-5
TGTGCCAGCAGCGGGGGACTAGCGGGTTACGAGCAGTACTTC
CASSGGLAGYEQYF
>TRBJ2-1|NA|TRBD1|TRBV6-6
TGTGCCAGCAGTTACACAGGGACAGGGAACGGCAATGAGCAGTTCTTC
CASSYTGTGNGNEQFF
>TRBJ2-4|NA|NA|TRBV18
TGTGCCAGCTCACCAATGGGCAATCTAGCCAAAAACATTCAGTACTTC
CASSPMGNLAKNIQYF
>TRBJ2-3|NA|NA|TRBV5-1
TGCGCCAGCAGTTTAGGGAGAACAGATACGCAGTATTTT
CASSLGRTDTQYF